This T cell receptor (beta chain) was found in a study of T cells after yellow fever vaccination. Background on the study: Any fraction with a low cell number was prepared using SMART-Seq v4 Ultra Low Input. Points from the study as a whole: The booster saw the reappearance of most primary-vaccination clones (approximately 97% CD4, 70% to 90% CD8). Contaminating bulk clonotypes could be abundant in FACS-sorted repertoires.

The V gene lost 7 bases and the J gene lost 9 bases, with 21 bases spanning the gap. In germline, CDR1 is KGHDR, CDR2 SFDVKD. The CDR3 extends over 15 amino acids. UMIs were added to TCR cDNA along with a universal primer site when it was made by 5'RACE template switching. TCRdb independently ran MiXCR on the 5' RACE reads; one entry per CDR3 protein. This table holds some 32,000 distinct CDR3 sequences, nearly 4.5% found once. This clonotype was picked up many times. Its antigen is undetermined. The gene calls are TRBV24-1 and TRBJ2-1; no clear D. The input for sequencing was CD8+ T cells sorted from PBMCs, taken 5 days after the yellow fever booster vaccination. The source of this sequence is a young man who received the YFV17D yellow fever vaccine. This chain's CDR3 is CATSTGPTSEGEQFF. CDR3 DNA: TGTGCCACCAGCACCGGGCCCACATCAGAAGGTGAGCAGTTCTTC.